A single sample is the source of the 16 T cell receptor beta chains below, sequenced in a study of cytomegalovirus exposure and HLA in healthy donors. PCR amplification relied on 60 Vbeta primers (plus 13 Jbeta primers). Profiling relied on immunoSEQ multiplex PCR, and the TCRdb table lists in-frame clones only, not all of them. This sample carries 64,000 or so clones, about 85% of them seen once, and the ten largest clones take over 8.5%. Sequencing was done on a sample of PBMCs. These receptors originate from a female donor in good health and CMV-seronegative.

The CDR3 DNA reads as TGTGCCAGCACCATTCAGGCGGGCCCCTACGAGCAGTACTTC. It codes for CASTIQAGPYEQYF. This rearrangement joins TRBV28 to TRBJ2-7; maybe TRBD2 (5 bases). Germline V CDR1 and CDR2: MDHEN, SYDVKM. V lost 7 bases, J lost 2 bases, and 15 bases lay in between. This CDR3 is 14 amino acids long.

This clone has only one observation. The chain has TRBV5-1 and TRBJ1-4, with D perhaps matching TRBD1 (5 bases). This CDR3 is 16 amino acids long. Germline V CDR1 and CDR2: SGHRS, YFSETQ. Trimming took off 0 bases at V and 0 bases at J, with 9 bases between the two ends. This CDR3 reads CASSLGQLATNEKLFF. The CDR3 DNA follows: TGCGCCAGCAGCTTGGGACAGCTTGCAACTAATGAAAAACTGTTTTTT.

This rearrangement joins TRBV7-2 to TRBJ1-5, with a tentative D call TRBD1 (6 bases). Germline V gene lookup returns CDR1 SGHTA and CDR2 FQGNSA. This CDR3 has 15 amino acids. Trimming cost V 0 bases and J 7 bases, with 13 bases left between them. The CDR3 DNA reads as TGTGCCAGCAGCTTAGCGGGCCAGGGGTGGCAGCCCCAGCATTTT. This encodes CASSLAGQGWQPQHF.

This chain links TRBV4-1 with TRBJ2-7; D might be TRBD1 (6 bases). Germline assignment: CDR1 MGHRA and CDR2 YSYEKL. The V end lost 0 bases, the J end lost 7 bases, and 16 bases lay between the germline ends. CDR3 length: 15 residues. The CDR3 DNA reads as TGCGCCAGCAGCCAAGATTCGGCAGGGGTAAGGGAGCAGTACTTC. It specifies CASSQDSAGVREQYF.

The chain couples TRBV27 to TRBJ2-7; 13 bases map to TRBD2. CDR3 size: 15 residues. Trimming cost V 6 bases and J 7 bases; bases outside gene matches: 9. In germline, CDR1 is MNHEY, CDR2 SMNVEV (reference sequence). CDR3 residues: CASSARGLAGEEQYF. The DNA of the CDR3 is TGTGCCAGCAGCGCCCGCGGACTAGCGGGAGAGGAGCAGTACTTC.

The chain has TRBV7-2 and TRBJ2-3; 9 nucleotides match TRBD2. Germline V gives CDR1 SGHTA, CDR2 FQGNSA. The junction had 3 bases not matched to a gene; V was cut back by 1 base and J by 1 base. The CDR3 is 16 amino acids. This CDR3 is CASSLGGRGGTDTQYF. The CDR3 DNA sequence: TGTGCCAGCAGCTTAGGCGGGAGGGGTGGCACAGATACGCAGTATTTT.

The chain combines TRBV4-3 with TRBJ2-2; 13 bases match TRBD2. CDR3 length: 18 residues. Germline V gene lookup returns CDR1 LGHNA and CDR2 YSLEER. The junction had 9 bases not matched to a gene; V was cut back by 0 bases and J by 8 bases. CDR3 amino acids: CASSQDLLAGGPGGELFF. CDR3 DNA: TGCGCCAGCAGCCAAGACTTACTAGCGGGAGGGCCGGGTGGGGAGCTGTTTTTT.

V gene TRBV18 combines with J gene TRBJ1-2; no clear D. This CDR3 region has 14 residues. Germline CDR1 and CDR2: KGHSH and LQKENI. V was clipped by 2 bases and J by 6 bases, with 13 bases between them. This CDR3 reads CASSPEERLHGYTF. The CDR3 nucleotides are TGTGCCAGCTCACCAGAGGAGAGACTACATGGCTACACCTTC.

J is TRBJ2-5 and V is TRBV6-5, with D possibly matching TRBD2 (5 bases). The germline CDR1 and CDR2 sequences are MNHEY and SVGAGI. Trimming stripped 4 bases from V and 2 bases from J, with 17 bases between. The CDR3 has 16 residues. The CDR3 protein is CASSSDPSPGQETQYF. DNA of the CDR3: TGTGCCAGCAGTTCAGACCCTTCCCCGGGGCAAGAGACCCAGTACTTC.

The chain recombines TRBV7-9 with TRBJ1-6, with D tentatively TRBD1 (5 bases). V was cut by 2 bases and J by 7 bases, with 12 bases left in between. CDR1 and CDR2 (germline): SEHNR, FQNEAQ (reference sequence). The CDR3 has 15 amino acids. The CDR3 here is CASSLQDIGNSPLHF. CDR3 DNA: TGTGCCAGCAGCTTACAGGACATCGGGAATTCACCCCTCCACTTT.

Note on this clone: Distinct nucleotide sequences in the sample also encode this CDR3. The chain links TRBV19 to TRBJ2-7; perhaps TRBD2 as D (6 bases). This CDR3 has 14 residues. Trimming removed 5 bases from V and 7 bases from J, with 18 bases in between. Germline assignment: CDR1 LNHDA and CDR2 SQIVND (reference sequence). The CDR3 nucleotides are TGTGCCAGTAGTTCGATTGGAGGGGTGGGTGAGCAGTACTTC. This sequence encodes CASSSIGGVGEQYF.

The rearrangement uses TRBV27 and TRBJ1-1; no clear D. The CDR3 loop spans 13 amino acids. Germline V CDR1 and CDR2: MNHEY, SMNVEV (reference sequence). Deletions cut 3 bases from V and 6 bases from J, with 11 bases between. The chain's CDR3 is CASSFGKTAEAFF. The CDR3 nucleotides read TGTGCCAGCAGTTTTGGCAAAACCGCTGAAGCTTTCTTT.

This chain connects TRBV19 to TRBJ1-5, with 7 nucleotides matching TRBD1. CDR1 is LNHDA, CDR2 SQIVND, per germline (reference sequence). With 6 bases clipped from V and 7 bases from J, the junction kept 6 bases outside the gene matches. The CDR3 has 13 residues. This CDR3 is CASSRQGGQPQHF. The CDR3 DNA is TGTGCCAGTAGCCGACAGGGCGGGCAGCCCCAGCATTTT.

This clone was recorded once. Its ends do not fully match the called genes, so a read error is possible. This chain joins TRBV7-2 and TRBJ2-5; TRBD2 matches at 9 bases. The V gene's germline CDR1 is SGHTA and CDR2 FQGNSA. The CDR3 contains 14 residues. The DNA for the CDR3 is TGTGCCAGCAGCATAGCGGGAGAAGGTGAGACCCAGTACTTC. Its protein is CASSIAGEGETQYF. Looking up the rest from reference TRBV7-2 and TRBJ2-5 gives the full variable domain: GAGVSQSPSNKVTEKGKDVELRCDPISGHTALYWYRQSLGQGLEFLIYFQGNSAPDKSGLPSDRFSAERTGGSVSTLTIQRTQQEDSAVYLCASSIAGEGETQYFGPGTRLLVL.

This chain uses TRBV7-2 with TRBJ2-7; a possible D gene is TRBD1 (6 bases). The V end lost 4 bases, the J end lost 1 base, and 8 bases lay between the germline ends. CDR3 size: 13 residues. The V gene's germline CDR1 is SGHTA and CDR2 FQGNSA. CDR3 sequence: CASSSGVSYEQYF. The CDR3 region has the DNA TGTGCCAGCAGCTCAGGGGTTTCCTACGAGCAGTACTTC.

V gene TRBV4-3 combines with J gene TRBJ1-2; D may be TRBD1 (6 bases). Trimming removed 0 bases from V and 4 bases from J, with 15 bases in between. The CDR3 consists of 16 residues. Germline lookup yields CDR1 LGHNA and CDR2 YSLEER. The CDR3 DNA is TGCGCCAGCAGCCAAGAGTCGGGGGGCCGCATCTATGGCTACACCTTC. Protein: CASSQESGGRIYGYTF.